The source of this TCR beta chain is a study of OX40 agonist ivuxolimab in advanced cancers. Study details: Two cutaneous melanoma patients and one hepatocellular carcinoma patient, three in all, had partial responses.

The method was immunoSEQ multiplex PCR; TCRdb's version includes in-frame clones alone and lacks a portion of them. Of about 89,000 clones listed, roughly 90% are singletons. Between the trimmed V and J ends, which lost 3 bases and 2 bases, there was a span of 8 bases. The germline V gene encodes CDR1 MNHEY and CDR2 SMNVEV (reference sequence). CDR3 length equals 14 residues. Sequencing was performed on CD4+ or CD8+ T cells sorted from blood, taken in a trial of the OX40 agonist ivuxolimab. The chain joins TRBV27 to TRBJ2-1, with D unresolved. This clonotype was obtained from an adult with an advanced solid tumor such as melanoma, head and neck, liver or kidney cancer. The CDR3 region is CASSLSLTYNEQFF. The DNA for the CDR3 is TGTGCCAGCAGTTTGAGTCTAACCTACAATGAGCAGTTCTTC.